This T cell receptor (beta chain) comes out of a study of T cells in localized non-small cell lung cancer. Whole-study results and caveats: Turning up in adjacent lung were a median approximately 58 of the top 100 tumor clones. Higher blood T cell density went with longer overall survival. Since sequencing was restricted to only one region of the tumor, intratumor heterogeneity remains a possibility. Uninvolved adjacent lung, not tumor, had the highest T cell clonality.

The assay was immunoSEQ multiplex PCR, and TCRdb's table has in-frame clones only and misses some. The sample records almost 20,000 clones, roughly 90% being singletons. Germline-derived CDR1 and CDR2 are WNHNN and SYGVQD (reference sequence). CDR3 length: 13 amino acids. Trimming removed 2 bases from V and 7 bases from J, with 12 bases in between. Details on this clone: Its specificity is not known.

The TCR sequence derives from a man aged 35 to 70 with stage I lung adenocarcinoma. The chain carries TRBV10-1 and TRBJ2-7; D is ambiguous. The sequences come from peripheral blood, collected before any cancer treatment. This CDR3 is CASSEMGLGEQYF. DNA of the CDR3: TGCGCCAGCAGTGAGATGGGTTTGGGGGAGCAGTACTTC.